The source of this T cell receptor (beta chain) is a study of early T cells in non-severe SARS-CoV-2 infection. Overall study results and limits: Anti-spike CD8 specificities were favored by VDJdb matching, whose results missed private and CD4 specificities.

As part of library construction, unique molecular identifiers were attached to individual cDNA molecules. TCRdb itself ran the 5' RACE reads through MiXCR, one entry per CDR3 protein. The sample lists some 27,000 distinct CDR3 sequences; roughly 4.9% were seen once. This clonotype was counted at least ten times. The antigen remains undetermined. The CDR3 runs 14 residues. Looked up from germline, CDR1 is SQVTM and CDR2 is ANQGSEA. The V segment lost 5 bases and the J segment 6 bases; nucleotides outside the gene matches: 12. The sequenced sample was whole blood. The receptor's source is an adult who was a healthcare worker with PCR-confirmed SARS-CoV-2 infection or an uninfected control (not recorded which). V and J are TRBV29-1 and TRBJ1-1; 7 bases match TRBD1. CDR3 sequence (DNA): TGCAGCGTTTCGACAGGGTTGTTCGTCCCTGAAGCTTTCTTT. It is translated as CSVSTGLFVPEAFF.